The clone carrying this T cell receptor beta chain showed up just a few times. What it binds is not known. A read error may produce the germline difference seen at one junction end. These data originate in a study of neurological immune-mediated disorders. TCRdb re-called the 5' RACE reads through MiXCR, storing one row per CDR3 protein. Altogether 50,000 to 65,000 distinct CDR3 sequences are present, approximately 3.9% being singletons, with the ten largest covering less than 2%. The CDR3 consists of 14 residues. The germline V gene encodes CDR1 SGHKS and CDR2 YYEKEE (reference sequence). Study-wide points: Sharing of CDR3 amino acid sequences among expanded clones across subjects was absent, suggesting private repertoires in all groups. Phylogenetic grouping assigned the repertoires of 18 of 34 multiple sclerosis patients to a single cluster of related CDR3 sequences. This cluster may be a repertoire-level signature.

Sequences were obtained from PBMCs. The TCR comes from a man aged 30 to 39 with multiple sclerosis. This chain connects TRBV5-5 to TRBJ2-1; possibly TRBD1 for D (5 bases). The CDR3 region is CATSPDRPLNEQFF. The CDR3 region has the DNA TGTGCCACCAGCCCAGACAGACCTCTCAATGAGCAGTTCTTC.